These 22 T cell receptor beta chains came from one sample sequenced in a study of T cell repertoires in cytomegalovirus infection. Using its own MiXCR run on the reads, TCRdb lists one record per CDR3 protein. The repertoire includes 400,000 or so distinct CDR3 sequences, 15% to 20% of them detected once, and roughly 8.7% sits in the top ten. The sequenced sample was PBMCs. These TCRs come from a human donor in good health (CMV status not recorded). Some clones in this sample may be carry-over from other donors' samples.

This clonotype was picked up a small number of times. The gene calls are TRBV5-5 and TRBJ1-2, with D unresolved. Germline CDR1 SGHKS, CDR2 YYEKEE (reference sequence). Trimming took 3 bases from V and 3 from J, leaving 12 bases between them. The CDR3 is made up of 14 amino acids. The CDR3 DNA follows: TGTGCCAGCAGCTCTTCAAACTCAGACTATGGCTACACCTTC. It codes for CASSSSNSDYGYTF. Variable domain in full (rest from reference TRBV5-5 and TRBJ1-2): DAGVTQSPTHLIKTRGQQVTLRCSPISGHKSVSWYQQVLGQGPQFIFQYYEKEERGRGNFPDRFSARQFPNYSSELNVNALLLGDSALYLCASSSSNSDYGYTFGSGTRLTVV.

This clonotype was recorded at least ten times. The chain is built from TRBV4-2 and TRBJ2-5; D not resolved. With 2 bases removed from V and 5 bases from J, the gap between germline ends came to 12 bases. This CDR3 spans 14 amino acids. Germline CDR1 LGHNA, CDR2 YNFKEQ. The CDR3 DNA is TGTGCCAGCAGCCAAACCTCCCACGGGGAGACCCAGTACTTC. It specifies CASSQTSHGETQYF.

This rearrangement joins TRBV20-1 to TRBJ2-7, with 7 bases lining up with TRBD1. This CDR3 is 14 amino acids long. V was clipped by 4 bases and J by 4 bases; unmatched bases: 10. Per the germline V gene, CDR1 is DFQATT and CDR2 is SNEGSKA (reference sequence). In DNA form, the CDR3 reads TGCAGTGCTACTTATACAGGGGTTCAGTACGAGCAGTACTTC. Its protein is CSATYTGVQYEQYF.

This rearrangement joins TRBV7-9 to TRBJ2-4, with TRBD1 as a possible D gene (6 bases). CDR3 length equals 17 residues. Germline V CDR1 and CDR2: SEHNR, FQNEAQ (reference sequence). The ends were cut back, 5 bases at V and 0 bases at J, with 17 bases in the middle. DNA for the CDR3: TGTGCCAGCAGCGGACCGCGAGGGGGTCTAGCCAAAAACATTCAGTACTTC. Amino acids: CASSGPRGGLAKNIQYF. The full variable domain, its missing parts supplied by reference TRBV7-9 and TRBJ2-4, is DTGVSQNPRHKITKRGQNVTFRCDPISEHNRLYWYRQTLGQGPEFLTYFQNEAQLEKSRLLSDRFSAERPKGSFSTLEIQRTEQGDSAMYLCASSGPRGGLAKNIQYFGAGTRLSVL.

V and J are TRBV12-3 or TRBV12-4 and TRBJ1-4; D unresolved. V was shortened by 3 bases and J by 4 bases, with 9 bases between the two germline ends. The CDR3 has 14 amino acids. The DNA of the CDR3 is TGTGCCAGCAGTTTTGGACTGAGTAATGAAAAACTGTTTTTT. Encoded protein: CASSFGLSNEKLFF.

A few counts support this clonotype. The chain is built from TRBV6-1 and TRBJ2-7, with 7 bases aligning to TRBD2. V gave up 1 base and J gave up 2 bases; unmatched junction bases: 2. The CDR3 extends over 14 amino acids. CDR1 MNHNS and CDR2 SASEGT come from the germline V gene. As DNA, the CDR3 is TGTGCCAGCAGTGAAGGGACTAGGACCTACGAGCAGTACTTC. Its protein product is CASSEGTRTYEQYF.

This CDR3 reads CSVEDQRGSSYEQYF. In DNA form, the CDR3 reads TGCAGCGTTGAAGATCAGCGGGGTAGCTCCTACGAGCAGTACTTC. V usage is TRBV29-1 and J usage is TRBJ2-7; the match to TRBD2 covers 7 bases. This CDR3 comprises 15 residues. The V gene end was trimmed by 0 bases and the J gene end by 0 bases; junction bases not matched to a gene: 5. Per germline, CDR1 SQVTM and CDR2 ANQGSEA.

This clonotype appeared a few times. The rearrangement joins TRBV4-3 to TRBJ2-3, with unresolved D. CDR3 length equals 14 residues. Germline V gene data show CDR1 as LGHNA and CDR2 as YSLEER. V lost 0 bases and J lost 1, with 5 bases in between. The CDR3 reads CASSQDHRTDTQYF. The DNA for the CDR3 is TGCGCCAGCAGCCAAGATCACCGCACAGATACGCAGTATTTT.

This clonotype was detected ten times or more. This chain connects TRBV4-1 to TRBJ2-7; tentatively, D is TRBD1 (7 bases). Germline loops: CDR1 MGHRA, CDR2 YSYEKL. Deletions cut 2 bases from V and 5 bases from J, with 19 bases between. The CDR3 has 16 residues. The CDR3 region is CASSQNAGTEIHEQYF. In DNA, the CDR3 is TGCGCCAGCAGCCAAAATGCGGGGACAGAGATCCACGAGCAGTACTTC.

The chain joins TRBV6-6 to TRBJ2-1; maybe TRBD2 (6 bases). V lost 4 bases, J lost 0 bases, and 25 bases lay in between. The CDR3 has 20 residues. Germline V gives CDR1 MNHNY, CDR2 SVGAGI (reference sequence). The CDR3 loop reads CASSFHRINVAGSSYNEQFF. As DNA, the CDR3 is TGTGCCAGCAGTTTCCACAGAATAAACGTCGCGGGGAGCTCCTACAATGAGCAGTTCTTC.

The sample holds many counts of this clonotype. The chain is built from TRBV7-2 and TRBJ2-5; TRBD2 aligns across 10 bases. This CDR3 region has 13 residues. V lost 8 bases to trimming and J lost 5 bases; unmatched junction nucleotides: 5. Germline loops: CDR1 SGHTA, CDR2 FQGNSA. CDR3 in DNA: TGTGCCAGCGGGAGCGGGAGGGCGGAGACCCAGTACTTC. Its translation is CASGSGRAETQYF. Together with reference TRBV7-2 and TRBJ2-5, the CDR3 gives the full variable domain: GAGVSQSPSNKVTEKGKDVELRCDPISGHTALYWYRQSLGQGLEFLIYFQGNSAPDKSGLPSDRFSAERTGGSVSTLTIQRTQQEDSAVYLCASGSGRAETQYFGPGTRLLVL.

This chain links TRBV11-1 with TRBJ2-6; perhaps TRBD2 as D (7 bases). V was trimmed by 6 bases and J by 4 bases, leaving 19 bases between them. Germline V gene data show CDR1 as SGHAT and CDR2 as FQDESV (reference sequence). CDR3 length equals 17 residues. The chain's CDR3 is CASRNDRGAVGANVLTF. The CDR3 DNA follows: TGTGCCAGCAGAAACGACCGGGGGGCGGTCGGGGCCAACGTCCTGACTTTC.

This sequence joins TRBV12-3 or TRBV12-4 and TRBJ1-1; 10 bases are a match to TRBD1. The V segment lost 4 bases and the J segment 4 bases; nucleotides outside the gene matches: 6. The CDR3 runs to 15 residues. As DNA, the CDR3 is TGTGCCAGCAGTTACCGGACAGGGGGGGCCACTGAAGCTTTCTTT. Residues: CASSYRTGGATEAFF.

There are many counts of this clonotype. The chain employs TRBV4-3 and TRBJ1-6, with 9 bases that match TRBD1. In germline, CDR1 is LGHNA, CDR2 YSLEER. The ends lost 3 bases at V and 7 bases at J; junction bases unmatched: 4. The CDR3 sequence is 15 residues long. The CDR3 reads CASSHRDRVNSPLHF. CDR3 DNA: TGCGCCAGCAGCCACCGGGACAGGGTGAATTCACCCCTCCACTTT.

This clonotype occurred a few times. The chain joins TRBV4-1 to TRBJ1-4; D is unresolved. The CDR3 totals 14 residues. Germline V gives CDR1 MGHRA, CDR2 YSYEKL. The V and J ends lost 1 base and 4 bases respectively, with 7 bases between them. Here the CDR3 DNA reads TGCGCCAGCAGCCAAGTAGGCTATAATGAAAAACTGTTTTTT. This gives the protein CASSQVGYNEKLFF.

The chain carries TRBV14 and TRBJ1-1; D not certain. The germline CDR1 and CDR2 sequences are SGHDN and FVKESK. CDR3 length: 14 amino acids. The V end lost 1 base, the J end lost 5 bases, and 11 bases lay between the germline ends. CDR3 in amino acids: CASSQAPQRTEAFF. CDR3 DNA: TGTGCCAGCAGCCAAGCTCCCCAGAGGACTGAAGCTTTCTTT.

This clonotype was seen a few times. The CDR3 nucleotides read TGTGCCAGCAGCACCAGAGGCGGAGGGGCCAACGTCCTGACTTTC. Translated, it gives CASSTRGGGANVLTF. V is TRBV5-6 and J is TRBJ2-6; no clear D. This CDR3 spans 15 amino acids. The germline CDR1 and CDR2 sequences are SGHDT and YYEEEE. Deletions cut 4 bases from V and 4 bases from J, with 12 bases between.

This clonotype came up many times. The V and J genes are TRBV7-6 and TRBJ1-1; D remains ambiguous. This CDR3 has 13 amino acids. V lost 1 base to trimming and J lost 0 bases, with 3 bases between them. The germline V gene has CDR1 SGHVS and CDR2 FNYEAQ. The CDR3 region has the DNA TGTGCCAGCAGCTTAGAGATGAACACTGAAGCTTTCTTT. It specifies CASSLEMNTEAFF.

In this sample, this clonotype turned up many times. CDR3 region: CASSLPAGGSLGYGYTF. DNA for the CDR3: TGTGCCAGCAGCTTACCGGCAGGGGGAAGTCTAGGCTATGGCTACACCTTC. This chain uses TRBV7-2 with TRBJ1-2; 7 bases are shared with TRBD1. The CDR3 consists of 17 residues. CDR1 and CDR2 from the germline V gene are SGHTA and FQGNSA. Unmatched junction bases numbered 13, after V lost 2 bases and J lost 4 bases.

This clonotype was counted only a few times. This chain uses TRBV20-1 with TRBJ2-3, with 8 bases lining up with TRBD2. Trimming cost V 0 bases and J 2 bases; bases outside gene matches: 7. From germline, CDR1 is DFQATT and CDR2 SNEGSKA (reference sequence). The CDR3 consists of 16 residues. The CDR3 here is CSARDLAGGTTDTQYF. In nucleotides, the CDR3 is TGCAGTGCTAGAGATTTGGCGGGGGGTACCACAGATACGCAGTATTTT.

The chain couples TRBV6-1 to TRBJ2-3; D ambiguous. Germline V CDR1 and CDR2: MNHNS, SASEGT. The CDR3 consists of 12 residues. Trimming cost V 2 bases and J 3 bases, with 3 bases left between them. The CDR3 loop is CASSESTDTQYF. CDR3 sequence (DNA): TGTGCCAGCAGTGAAAGTACAGATACGCAGTATTTT.

This clonotype was seen a handful of times. This chain uses TRBV2 with TRBJ1-5; perhaps TRBD1 as D (5 bases). Trimming removed 5 bases at V and 15 bases at J, with 20 bases between. This CDR3 contains 13 residues. Germline V gene data show CDR1 as SNHLY and CDR2 as FYNNEI. CDR3 residues: CASSLINRSSLHF. The CDR3 coding sequence is TGTGCCAGCAGTCTGATCAACAGGAGTTCCCTGCATTTT.